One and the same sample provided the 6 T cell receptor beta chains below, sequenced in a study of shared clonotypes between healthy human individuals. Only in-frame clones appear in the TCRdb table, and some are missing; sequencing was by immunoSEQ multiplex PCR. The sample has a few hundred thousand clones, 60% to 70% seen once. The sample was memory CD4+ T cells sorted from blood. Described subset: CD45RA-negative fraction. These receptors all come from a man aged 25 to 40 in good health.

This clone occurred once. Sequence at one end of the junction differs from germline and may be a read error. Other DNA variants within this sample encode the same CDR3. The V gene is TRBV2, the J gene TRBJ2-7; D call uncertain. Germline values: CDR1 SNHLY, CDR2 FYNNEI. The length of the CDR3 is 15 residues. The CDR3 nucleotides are TGTGCCAGCAGTTTCACTCCCATCCAGGCCTACGAACAGTACTTC. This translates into CASSFTPIQAYEQYF.

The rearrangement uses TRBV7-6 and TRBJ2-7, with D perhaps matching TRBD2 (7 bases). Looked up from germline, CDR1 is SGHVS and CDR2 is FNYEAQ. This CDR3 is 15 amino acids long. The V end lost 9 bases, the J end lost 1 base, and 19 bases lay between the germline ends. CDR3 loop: CARGGAPFWSYEQYF. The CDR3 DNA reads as TGTGCCAGAGGGGGGGCCCCGTTTTGGTCCTACGAGCAGTACTTC. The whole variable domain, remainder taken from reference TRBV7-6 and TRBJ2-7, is GAGVSQSPRYKVTKRGQDVALRCDPISGHVSLYWYRQALGQGPEFLTYFNYEAQQDKSGLPNDRFSAERPEGSISTLTIQRTEQRDSAMYRCARGGAPFWSYEQYFGPGTRLTVT.

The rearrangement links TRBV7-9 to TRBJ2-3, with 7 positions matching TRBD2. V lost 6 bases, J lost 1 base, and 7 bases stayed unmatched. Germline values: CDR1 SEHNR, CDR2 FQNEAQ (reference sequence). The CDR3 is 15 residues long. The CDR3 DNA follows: TGTGCCAGCAGACCTCTCCTAGCGGGCACAGATACGCAGTATTTT. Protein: CASRPLLAGTDTQYF. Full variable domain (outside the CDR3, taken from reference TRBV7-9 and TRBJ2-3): DTGVSQNPRHKITKRGQNVTFRCDPISEHNRLYWYRQTLGQGPEFLTYFQNEAQLEKSRLLSDRFSAERPKGSFSTLEIQRTEQGDSAMYLCASRPLLAGTDTQYFGPGTRLTVL.

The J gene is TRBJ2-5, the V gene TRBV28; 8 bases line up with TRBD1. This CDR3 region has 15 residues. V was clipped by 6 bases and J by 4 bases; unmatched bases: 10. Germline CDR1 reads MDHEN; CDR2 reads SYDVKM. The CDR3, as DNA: TGTGCCAGCAGCACGACAGGGGCCCGCGCAGAGACCCAGTACTTC. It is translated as CASSTTGARAETQYF.

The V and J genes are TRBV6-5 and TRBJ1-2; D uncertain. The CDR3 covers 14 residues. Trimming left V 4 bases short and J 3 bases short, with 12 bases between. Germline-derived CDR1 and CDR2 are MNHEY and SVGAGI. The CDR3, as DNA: TGTGCCAGCAGTTCTAGCCCGTCTGACTATGGCTACACCTTC. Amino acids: CASSSSPSDYGYTF.

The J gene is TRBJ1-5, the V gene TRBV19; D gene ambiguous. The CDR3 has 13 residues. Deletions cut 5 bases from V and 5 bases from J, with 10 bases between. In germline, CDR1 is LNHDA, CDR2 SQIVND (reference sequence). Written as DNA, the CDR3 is TGTGCCAGTAGTTCTGGAGGACATCAGCCCCAGCATTTT. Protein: CASSSGGHQPQHF.